This T cell receptor beta chain was retrieved from a study of shared clonotypes between healthy human individuals. Study-wide context: Contributing individuals were two females and three males aged 18 to 49.

About this clone itself: Its antigen remains unknown.

Only CD45RO-negative cells positively selected for CCR7 counted as naive CD8 cells, so terminally differentiated effector memory CD45RA+ cells were excluded. Assay: immunoSEQ multiplex PCR; the TCRdb copy retains only in-frame clones and omits some. The table shows roughly 2,000,000 clones, with about 95% occurring only once. Study-wide findings and caveats: Even with large depth, rarefaction showed that sorted-subset sequencing was incomplete. Richness estimates generally favored naive over memory subsets. Limited genetic and exposure-history diversity came from having few donors.

Input material: naive CD8+ T cells sorted from blood. This receptor was identified in a man in his late teens or twenties in good health.

The DNA for the CDR3 is TGTGCCAGCAGTTTAGACCATTACAGCTGGCCTAATGAAAAACTGTTTTTT. It codes for CASSLDHYSWPNEKLFF. The chain is built from TRBV28 and TRBJ1-4; D gene ambiguous. Germline V gene lookup returns CDR1 MDHEN and CDR2 SYDVKM. Trimming left V 2 bases short and J 3 bases short, with 16 bases between. The CDR3 length is 17 residues.